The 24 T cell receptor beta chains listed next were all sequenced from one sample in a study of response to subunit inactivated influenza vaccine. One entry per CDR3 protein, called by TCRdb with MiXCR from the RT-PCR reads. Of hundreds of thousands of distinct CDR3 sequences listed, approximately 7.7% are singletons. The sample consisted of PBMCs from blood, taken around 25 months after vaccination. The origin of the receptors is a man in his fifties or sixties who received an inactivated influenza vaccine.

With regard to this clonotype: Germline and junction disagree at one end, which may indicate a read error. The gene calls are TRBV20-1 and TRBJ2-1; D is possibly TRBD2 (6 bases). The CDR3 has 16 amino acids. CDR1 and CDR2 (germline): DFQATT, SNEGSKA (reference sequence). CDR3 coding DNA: TGCTGTGCTAGCGCTACCGTCCGGGTCACCGACAATGAGCAGTTCTTC. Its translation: CCASATVRVTDNEQFF.

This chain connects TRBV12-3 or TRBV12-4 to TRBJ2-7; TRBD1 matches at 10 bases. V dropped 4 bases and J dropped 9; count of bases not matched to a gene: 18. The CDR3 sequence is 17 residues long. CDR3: CASSSSTHGTGAPGQYF. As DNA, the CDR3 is TGTGCCAGCAGTTCCTCAACTCACGGGACAGGGGCCCCAGGGCAGTACTTC.

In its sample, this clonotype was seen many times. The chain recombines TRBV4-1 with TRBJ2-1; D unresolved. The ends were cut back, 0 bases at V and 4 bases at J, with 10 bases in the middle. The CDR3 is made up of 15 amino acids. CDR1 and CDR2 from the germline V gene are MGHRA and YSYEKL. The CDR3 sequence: CASSQDPPRYNEQFF. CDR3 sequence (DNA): TGCGCCAGCAGCCAAGATCCGCCCAGATACAATGAGCAGTTCTTC.

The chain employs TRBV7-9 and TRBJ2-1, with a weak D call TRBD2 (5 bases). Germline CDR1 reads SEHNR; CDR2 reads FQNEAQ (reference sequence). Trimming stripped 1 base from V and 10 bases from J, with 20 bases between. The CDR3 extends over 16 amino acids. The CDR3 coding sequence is TGTGCCAGCAGCTTAGGTGGCTCGAGGGAAACATGGGAGCAGTTCTTC. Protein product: CASSLGGSRETWEQFF.

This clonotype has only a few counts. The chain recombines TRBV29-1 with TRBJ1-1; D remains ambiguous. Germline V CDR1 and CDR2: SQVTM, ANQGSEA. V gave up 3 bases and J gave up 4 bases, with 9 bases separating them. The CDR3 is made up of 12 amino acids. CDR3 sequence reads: CSVEGGFTEAFF. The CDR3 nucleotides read TGCAGCGTTGAGGGAGGGTTCACTGAAGCTTTCTTT.

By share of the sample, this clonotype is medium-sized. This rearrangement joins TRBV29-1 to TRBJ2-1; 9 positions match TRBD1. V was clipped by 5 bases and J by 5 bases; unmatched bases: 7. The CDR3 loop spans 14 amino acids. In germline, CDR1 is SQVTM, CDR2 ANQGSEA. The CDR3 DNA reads TGCAGCGTTCGTGACAGGGGGTGGGACAATGAGCAGTTCTTC. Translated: CSVRDRGWDNEQFF.

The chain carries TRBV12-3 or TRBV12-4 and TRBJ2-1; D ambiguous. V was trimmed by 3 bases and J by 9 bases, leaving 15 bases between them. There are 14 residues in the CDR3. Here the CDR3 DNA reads TGTGCCAGCAGTTTTAAGGAGCTCGGCGGTGAGCAGTTCTTC. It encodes CASSFKELGGEQFF.

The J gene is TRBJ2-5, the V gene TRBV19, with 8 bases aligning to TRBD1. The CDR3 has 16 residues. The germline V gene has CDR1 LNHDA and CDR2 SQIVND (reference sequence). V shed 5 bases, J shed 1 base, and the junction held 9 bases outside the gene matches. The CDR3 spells CASSGTGGIAQETQYF. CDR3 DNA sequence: TGTGCCAGTAGTGGTACAGGGGGGATTGCCCAAGAGACCCAGTACTTC.

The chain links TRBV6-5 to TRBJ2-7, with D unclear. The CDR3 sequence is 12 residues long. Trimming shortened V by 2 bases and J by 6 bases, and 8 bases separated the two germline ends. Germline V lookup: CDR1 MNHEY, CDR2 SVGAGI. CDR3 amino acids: CASSYPFGEQYF. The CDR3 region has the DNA TGTGCCAGCAGTTACCCCTTTGGCGAGCAGTACTTC.

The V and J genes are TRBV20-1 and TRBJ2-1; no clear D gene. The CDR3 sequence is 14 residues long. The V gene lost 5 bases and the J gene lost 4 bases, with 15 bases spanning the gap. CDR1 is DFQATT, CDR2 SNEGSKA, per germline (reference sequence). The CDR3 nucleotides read TGCAGTGCTTGGGAAACAGCTACTTACAATGAGCAGTTCTTC. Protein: CSAWETATYNEQFF.

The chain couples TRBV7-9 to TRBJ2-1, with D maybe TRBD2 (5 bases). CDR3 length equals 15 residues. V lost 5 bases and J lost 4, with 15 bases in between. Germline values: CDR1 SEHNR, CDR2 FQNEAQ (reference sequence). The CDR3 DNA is TGTGCCAGCAGCCTAAAGGGAGTTAAATACAATGAGCAGTTCTTC. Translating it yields CASSLKGVKYNEQFF.

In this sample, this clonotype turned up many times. The CDR3: CSAETGSTDTQYF. The CDR3 coding sequence is TGCAGCGCCGAAACAGGGAGCACAGATACGCAGTATTTT. This sequence joins TRBV29-1 and TRBJ2-3; possible D gene TRBD1, 6 bases. CDR1 and CDR2 (germline): SQVTM, ANQGSEA. Deletions cut 7 bases from V and 0 bases from J, with 11 bases between. This CDR3 has 13 amino acids.

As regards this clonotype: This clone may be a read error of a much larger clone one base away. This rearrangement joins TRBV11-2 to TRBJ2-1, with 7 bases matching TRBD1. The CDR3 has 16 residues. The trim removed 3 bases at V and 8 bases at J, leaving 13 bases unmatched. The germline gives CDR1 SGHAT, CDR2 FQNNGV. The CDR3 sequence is CASSLLGTAVGDEQFF. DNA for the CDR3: TGTGCCAGCAGCTTGTTGGGGACAGCGGTCGGGGATGAGCAGTTCTTC. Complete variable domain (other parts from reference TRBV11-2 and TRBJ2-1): EAGVAQSPRYKIIEKRQSVAFWCNPISGHATLYWYQQILGQGPKLLIQFQNNGVVDDSQLPKDRFSAERLKGVDSTLKIQPAKLEDSAVYLCASSLLGTAVGDEQFFGPGTRLTVL.

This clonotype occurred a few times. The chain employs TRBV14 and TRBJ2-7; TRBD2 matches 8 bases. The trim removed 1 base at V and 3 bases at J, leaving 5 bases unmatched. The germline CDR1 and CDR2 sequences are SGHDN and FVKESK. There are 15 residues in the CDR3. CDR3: CASSQAGGLLYEQYF. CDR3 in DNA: TGTGCCAGCAGCCAAGCGGGGGGGCTCCTCTACGAGCAGTACTTC.

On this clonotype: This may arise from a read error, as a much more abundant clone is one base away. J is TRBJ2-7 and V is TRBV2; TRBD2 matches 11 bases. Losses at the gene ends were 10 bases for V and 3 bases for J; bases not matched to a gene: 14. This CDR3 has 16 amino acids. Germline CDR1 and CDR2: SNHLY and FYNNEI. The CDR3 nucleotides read TGTGCCAACAGAAAACCGGGACTAGCGGTACTCTACGAGCAGTACTTC. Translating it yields CANRKPGLAVLYEQYF.

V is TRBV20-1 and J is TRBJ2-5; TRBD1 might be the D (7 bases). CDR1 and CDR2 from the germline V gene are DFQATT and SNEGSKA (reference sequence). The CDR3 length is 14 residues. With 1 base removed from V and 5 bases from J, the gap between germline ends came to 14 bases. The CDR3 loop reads CSARARGAKETQYF. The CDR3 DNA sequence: TGCAGTGCTAGAGCCAGGGGGGCGAAGGAGACCCAGTACTTC.

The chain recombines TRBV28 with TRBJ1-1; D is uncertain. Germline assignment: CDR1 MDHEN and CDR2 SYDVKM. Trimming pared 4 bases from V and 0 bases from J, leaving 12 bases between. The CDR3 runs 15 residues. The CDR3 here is CASSSPKAMNTEAFF. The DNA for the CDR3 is TGTGCCAGCAGTTCCCCCAAGGCGATGAACACTGAAGCTTTCTTT.

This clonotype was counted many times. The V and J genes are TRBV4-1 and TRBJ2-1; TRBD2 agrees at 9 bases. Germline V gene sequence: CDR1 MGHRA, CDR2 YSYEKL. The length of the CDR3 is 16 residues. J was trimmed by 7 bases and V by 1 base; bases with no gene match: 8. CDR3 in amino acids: CASSQVRAGGYNEQFF. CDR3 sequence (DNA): TGCGCCAGCAGCCAAGTCCGCGCGGGGGGGTATAATGAGCAGTTCTTC.

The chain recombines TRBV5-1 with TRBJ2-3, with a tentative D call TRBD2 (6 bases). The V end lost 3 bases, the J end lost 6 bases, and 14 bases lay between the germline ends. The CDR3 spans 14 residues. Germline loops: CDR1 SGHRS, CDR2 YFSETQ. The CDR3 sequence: CASSSGTLRDTQYF. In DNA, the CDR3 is TGCGCCAGCAGCTCCGGGACTCTGCGCGATACGCAGTATTTT. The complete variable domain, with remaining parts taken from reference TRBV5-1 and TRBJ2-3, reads KAGVTQTPRYLIKTRGQQVTLSCSPISGHRSVSWYQQTPGQGLQFLFEYFSETQRNKGNFPGRFSGRQFSNSRSEMNVSTLELGDSALYLCASSSGTLRDTQYFGPGTRLTVL.

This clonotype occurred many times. The CDR3 DNA follows: TGTGCCAGCAGCTCCTCAGGGTATGAGCAGTTCTTC. It codes for CASSSSGYEQFF. The chain couples TRBV5-5 to TRBJ2-1; perhaps TRBD1 as D (5 bases). Between the trimmed V and J ends, which lost 3 bases and 8 bases, there was a span of 9 bases. The CDR3 sequence is 12 residues long. CDR1 is SGHKS, CDR2 YYEKEE, per germline (reference sequence).

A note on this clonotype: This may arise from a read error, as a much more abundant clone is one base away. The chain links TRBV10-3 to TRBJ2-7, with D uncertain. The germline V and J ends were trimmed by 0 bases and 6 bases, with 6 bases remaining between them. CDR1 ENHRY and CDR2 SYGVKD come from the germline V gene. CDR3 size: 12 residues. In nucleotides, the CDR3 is TGTGCCATCAGTGAGTCGGGCCTCGAGCAGTACTTC. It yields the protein CAISESGLEQYF.

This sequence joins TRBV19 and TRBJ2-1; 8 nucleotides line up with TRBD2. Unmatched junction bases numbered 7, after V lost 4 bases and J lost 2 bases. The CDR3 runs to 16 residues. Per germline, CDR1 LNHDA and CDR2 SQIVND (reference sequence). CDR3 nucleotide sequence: TGTGCCAGTAGTAGCCGGCGGGGGGCCCCCTACAATGAGCAGTTCTTC. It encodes CASSSRRGAPYNEQFF.

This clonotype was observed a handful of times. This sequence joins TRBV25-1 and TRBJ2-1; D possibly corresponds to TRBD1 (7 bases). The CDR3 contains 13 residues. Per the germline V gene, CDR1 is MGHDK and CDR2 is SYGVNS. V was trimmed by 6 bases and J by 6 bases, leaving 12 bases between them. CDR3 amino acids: CASSAGGLNEQFF. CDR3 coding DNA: TGTGCCAGCAGCGCAGGGGGGCTCAATGAGCAGTTCTTC.

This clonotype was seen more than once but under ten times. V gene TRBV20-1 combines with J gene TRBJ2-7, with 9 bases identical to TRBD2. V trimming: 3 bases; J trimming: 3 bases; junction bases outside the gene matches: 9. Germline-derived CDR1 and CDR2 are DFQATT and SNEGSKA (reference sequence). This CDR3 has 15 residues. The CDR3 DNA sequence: TGCAGTGCTAGGTGGTCAGCGGGAGGACTCTACGAGCAGTACTTC. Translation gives CSARWSAGGLYEQYF.